Sequencing of this T cell receptor (beta chain) was carried out in a study of T cells after yellow fever vaccination. Whole-study results and caveats: Any FACS-sorted repertoire could hold abundant clonotypes that contaminate it from the bulk population. Reappearing after the booster were most of the clones from primary vaccination (roughly 96% CD4, approximately 89% CD8). A small share of clonotypes appeared in both CD4 and CD8 compartments.

The sample holds a few counts of this clonotype. Its antigen is still unknown. J lost 5 bases, V lost 0 bases, and 12 bases had no gene match. The V gene's germline CDR1 is MNHEY and CDR2 SVGAGI. The CDR3 sequence is 18 residues long. UMIs were added to TCR cDNA along with a universal primer site when it was made by 5'RACE template switching. TCRdb re-called the 5' RACE reads with MiXCR, one entry per CDR3 protein. The table lists around 610,000 distinct CDR3 sequences, roughly 14% of them singletons. The TCR sequence derives from a man aged 25-45 years who received the YFV17D yellow fever vaccine. The source was PBMCs, collected on the day of the yellow fever booster vaccination. The V call is TRBV6-5, the J call TRBJ1-4, with 7 bases that match TRBD1. CDR3 DNA sequence: TGTGCCAGCAGTTACTCGATCGAGGAGGGCAGGGGGAATGAAAAACTGTTTTTT. Translated, it gives CASSYSIEEGRGNEKLFF.